The entry below gives a single TCR beta chain sequence along with its context. The treatment here: randomized to nivolumab then ipilimumab (arm A) or the reverse (arm B). This record belongs to a study of sequential checkpoint blockade in melanoma. Sequencing used immunoSEQ multiplex PCR; TCRdb keeps in-frame clones, though not all of them. In the table there are around 6,100 clones, over 20% of which are singletons. Trimming took 4 bases from V and 5 from J; bases not matched to a gene: 9. The CDR3 length is 15 residues. Germline V gene lookup returns CDR1 SGDLS and CDR2 YYNGEE. The chain joins TRBV9 to TRBJ2-1; 7 bases are a match to TRBD2. This TCR derives from a human donor with melanoma. This specimen was tumor tissue (inferred from file names), taken from a patient given nivolumab and ipilimumab in sequence. The CDR3 loop is CASSPWPGGNNEQFF. The CDR3 nucleotides read TGTGCCAGCAGCCCCTGGCCGGGGGGTAACAATGAGCAGTTCTTC. Full variable domain (remainder filled in from reference TRBV9 and TRBJ2-1): DSGVTQTPKHLITATGQRVTLRCSPRSGDLSVYWYQQSLDQGLQFLIQYYNGEERAKGNILERFSAQQFPDLHSELNLSSLELGDSALYFCASSPWPGGNNEQFFGPGTRLTVL.